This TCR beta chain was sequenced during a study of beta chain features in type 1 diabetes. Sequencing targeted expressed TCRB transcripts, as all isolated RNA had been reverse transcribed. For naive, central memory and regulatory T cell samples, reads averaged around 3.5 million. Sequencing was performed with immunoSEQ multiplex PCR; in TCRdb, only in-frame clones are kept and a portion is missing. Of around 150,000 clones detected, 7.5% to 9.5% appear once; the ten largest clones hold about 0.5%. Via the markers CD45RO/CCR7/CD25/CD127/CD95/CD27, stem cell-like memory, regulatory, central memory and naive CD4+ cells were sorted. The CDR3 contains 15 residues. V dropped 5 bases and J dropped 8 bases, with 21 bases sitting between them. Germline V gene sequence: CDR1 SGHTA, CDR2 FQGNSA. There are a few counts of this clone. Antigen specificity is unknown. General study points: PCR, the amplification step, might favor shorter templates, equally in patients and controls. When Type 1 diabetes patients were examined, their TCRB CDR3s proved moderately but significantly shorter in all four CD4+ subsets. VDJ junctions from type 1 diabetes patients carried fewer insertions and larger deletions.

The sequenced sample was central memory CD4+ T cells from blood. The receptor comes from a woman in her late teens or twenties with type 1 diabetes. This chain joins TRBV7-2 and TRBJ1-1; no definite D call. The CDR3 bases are TGTGCCAGCAGCCGCTGGACTTCCGACGCGGGAGAAGCTTTCTTT. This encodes CASSRWTSDAGEAFF.